The source of this T cell receptor (beta chain) is a study of T cells in Graves' hyperthyroidism and ophthalmopathy. This clonotype was recorded at least ten times. Its antigen is not identified. Study-wide results and caveats: Blood also contained most expanded thyroid clonotypes above 0.001. The model predicted ophthalmopathy a median around six months before onset. A 13 V-J signature model discriminated ophthalmopathy versus stable hyperthyroidism.

From RNA transcripts, TCR beta CDR3 regions were amplified. Carried out on the TCR CDR3, a first-round RT-PCR used the HTBI primer set. TCRdb re-called the multiplex PCR reads through MiXCR, storing one row per CDR3 protein. Here the sample spans 250,000 to 400,000 distinct CDR3 sequences, about 13% being singletons. CDR3 size: 16 residues. Trimming stripped 3 bases from V and 4 bases from J, with 16 bases between. A roughly 10 ml volume of fresh peripheral blood provided the PBMCs. Sequencing was performed on blood. The TCR originated in a woman aged 40 to 49 with Graves' ophthalmopathy. V and J are TRBV12-3 or TRBV12-4 and TRBJ2-1; D remains unclear. The DNA for the CDR3 is TGTGCCAGCAGTTTTTTTATGGGTGGGTTGTACAATGAGCAGTTCTTC. As protein: CASSFFMGGLYNEQFF.